The clone carrying this T cell receptor (beta chain) showed up just once. Original processing methods: Nucleated cell counts were estimated from reference gene primer amplification. TCRdb keeps only in-frame clones here, not all; method: immunoSEQ multiplex PCR. Clonal size and the V and J genes are those of that table, whereas D and trimming came from the DNA. The sample has fewer than 150,000 clones, approximately 81% seen once. V trimming: 2 bases; J trimming: 6 bases; junction bases outside the gene matches: 8. The length of the CDR3 is 15 residues. CDR1 is MDHEN, CDR2 SYDVKM, per germline. The data originate from a study of blood T cell repertoires in COVID-19. Overall study context: PBMCs, B-cell-depleted T cells, or T cells were the source of the cDNA or gDNA that made up the material.

What was sequenced was peripheral blood. This receptor was identified in a young woman who had recovered from COVID-19. The chain uses TRBV28 and TRBJ1-2; the match to TRBD1 covers 8 bases. CDR3 residues: CASSLRDRRSHGYTF. The DNA for the CDR3 is TGTGCCAGCAGTTTACGGGACAGGAGATCCCATGGCTACACCTTC.